This TCR beta chain is from a study of blood T cells in healthy people across ages (dated by TCRdb to between 2014 and 2017). About the study as a whole: Template switching captured roughly one uniquely barcoded TCR beta cDNA molecule per two T cells in model experiments. To track age-related changes in TCR beta repertoire diversity, the study relied on deep sequencing normalized with unique cDNA molecular identifiers. Four age groups were formed from the donors: young (average approximately 17 years), middle-aged (just under 40), aged (62) and long-lived (roughly 88). To avoid experimental bias, donors of different ages were spread randomly across the sequencing lanes. For two donors (one aged 18 to 29 and one aged 80 or older), the study analyzed two additional independent replicas of 1 million unique cDNA reads from the same blood draw. Results and caveats for the whole study, not just this receptor: Estimates of total diversity based on one million sequenced T cells were regarded as lower bounds and as underestimates. Observed TCR beta diversity per million T cells fell roughly linearly with age, and a significant reduction was already apparent by age approximately 41. Conclusive comparison of naive and antigen-experienced compartments was prevented by the profiling of bulk unsorted PBMCs. Compared with the aged group, more naive CD4+ T cells, fewer expanded clones and increased TCR diversity were shown by the long-lived group, suggesting age selection. Donor CMV infection status was unknown, potentially confounding age-related changes in expanded clonotypes. The percentage of naive T cells measured by flow cytometry correlated strongly with observed TCR beta diversity.

Library preparation was by 5' RACE. Sequenced on an Illumina HiSeq 2500. The second PCR ran for roughly 7 to 12 cycles and used a J-beta primer mix along with a sample-barcoded 5' primer. Each TCR beta cDNA molecule received a unique molecular identifier from a template-switch 5' adaptor carrying 12 random nucleotides. At least 3 million CDR3-containing paired-end reads were obtained from each sample. First-strand cDNA synthesis was performed from all RNA using the Mint cDNA synthesis kit, with priming by a TRBC-specific oligonucleotide. Following uracil-DNA glycosylase treatment, all cDNA underwent a first 18-cycle PCR with the universal primers M1SS and BC2_uni_R. As for the original processing: Normalization of each sample was performed by random selection of 1 million high-quality reads, each carrying a distinct molecular identifier. Reads with shared molecular identifiers were discarded instead of being binned into consensus sequences. MiTCR, run with a Q25 quality threshold and the strictest error-elimination algorithm, handled CDR3 identification, clonotype clustering and error correction. A nonparametric unseen species model using Euler transformation provided a lower-bound estimate of total TCR beta diversity. TCRdb cleaned the public reads at Q25 with fastp, built clones with MiXCR and kept in-frame beta chains. CDR3 protein sequences are deduplicated, and each keeps its most common genes and DNA. V and J calls and clone size were set by TCRdb, not the authors. Counted in this sample were approximately 1,000,000 distinct CDR3 sequences; more than 30% of them appeared once. Of the sample, around 13% falls within the top ten clones.

The approximately 41 donors, aged about 6 to 100 years, were systemically healthy Caucasian individuals from Russia. Each donor gave roughly 11 milliliters of peripheral blood, drawn into EDTA-treated Vacutainer tubes. Ficoll-Paque density-gradient centrifugation was used to isolate PBMCs, with at least 6.5 million obtained per sample. Total RNA was extracted from PBMCs with Trizol reagent, with at least 6 micrograms obtained per sample. Naive CD45RAhigh/CD27high T cell percentages were measured by flow cytometry on a PBMC aliquot from every donor. This clonotype has more than one count but fewer than ten. This clone's antigen is unknown. No much larger clonotype is one base removed from it; base qualities were not supplied. Trimming removed 6 bases from V and 8 bases from J, leaving 17 bases between the germline ends. Its CDR3 holds 13 amino acids, cysteine through phenylalanine. The sequence is cut down to CDR3 DNA, 39 bases in frame from base 1. Sequences DFQATT (CDR1) and SNEGSKA (CDR2) are obtained from the germline V gene (reference sequence).

The sample taken for sequencing was blood. The sequence came from a man in his late teens or twenties in good health. Recombination connected TRBV20-1 to TRBJ2-1; tentative D gene TRBD2, with 6 bases matching. The DNA is TGCAGTGCACAAATACGGGGGTCATATGAGCAGTTCTTC. Translated, it gives CSAQIRGSYEQFF.